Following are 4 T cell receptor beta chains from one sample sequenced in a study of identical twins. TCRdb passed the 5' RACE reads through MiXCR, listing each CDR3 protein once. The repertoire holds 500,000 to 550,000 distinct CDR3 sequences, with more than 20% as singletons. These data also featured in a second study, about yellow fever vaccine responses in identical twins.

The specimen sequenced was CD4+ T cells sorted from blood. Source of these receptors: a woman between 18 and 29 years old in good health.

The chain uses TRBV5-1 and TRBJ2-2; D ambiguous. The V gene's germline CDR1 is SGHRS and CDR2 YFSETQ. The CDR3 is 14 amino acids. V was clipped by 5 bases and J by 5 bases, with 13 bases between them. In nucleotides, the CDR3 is TGCGCCAGCAGGCCTGTAGGGTCTACCGGGGAGCTGTTTTTT. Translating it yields CASRPVGSTGELFF.

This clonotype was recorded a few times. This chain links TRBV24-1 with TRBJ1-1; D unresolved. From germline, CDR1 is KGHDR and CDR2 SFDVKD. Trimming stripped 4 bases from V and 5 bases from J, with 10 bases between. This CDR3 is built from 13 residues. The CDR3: CATSDAAVTEAFF. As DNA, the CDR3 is TGTGCCACCAGTGACGCCGCCGTTACTGAAGCTTTCTTT.

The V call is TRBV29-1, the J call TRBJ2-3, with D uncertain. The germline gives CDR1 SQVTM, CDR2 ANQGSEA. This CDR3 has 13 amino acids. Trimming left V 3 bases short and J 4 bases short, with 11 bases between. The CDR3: CSVEKDRADTQYF. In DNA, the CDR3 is TGCAGCGTTGAGAAGGATCGGGCAGATACGCAGTATTTT.

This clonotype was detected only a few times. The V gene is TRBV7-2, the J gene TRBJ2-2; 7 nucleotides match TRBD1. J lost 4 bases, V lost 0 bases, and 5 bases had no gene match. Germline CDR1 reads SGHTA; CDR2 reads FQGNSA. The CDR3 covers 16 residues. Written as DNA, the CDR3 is TGTGCCAGCAGCTTAGCGACAGGGAGAGTCACCGGGGAGCTGTTTTTT. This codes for CASSLATGRVTGELFF. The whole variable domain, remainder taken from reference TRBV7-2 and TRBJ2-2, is GAGVSQSPSNKVTEKGKDVELRCDPISGHTALYWYRQSLGQGLEFLIYFQGNSAPDKSGLPSDRFSAERTGGSVSTLTIQRTQQEDSAVYLCASSLATGRVTGELFFGEGSRLTVL.